The clone carrying this T cell receptor (beta chain) was seen a single time. CDR1 MDHEN and CDR2 SYDVKM come from the germline V gene. V shed 5 bases and J 3 bases; nucleotides not matched to a gene: 5. This CDR3 contains 15 residues. The data stem from a study of blood T cell repertoires in COVID-19. Study-level background: The United States, Italy and Spain supplied acute and convalescent COVID-19 samples. The cDNA or gDNA used as material had been derived from T cells, B-cell-depleted T cells, or PBMCs.

Original methodology: Amplifying reference gene primers gave estimates of nucleated cell counts. Sequencing used immunoSEQ multiplex PCR; TCRdb keeps in-frame clones, though not all of them. The V and J calls and clone size are taken from that table; D and trimming were inferred from the DNA. The table shows under 150,000 clones, with approximately 86% occurring only once. The source material was peripheral blood. This clonotype was obtained from a woman aged 40 to 50 with active or convalescent COVID-19. J is TRBJ2-1 and V is TRBV28; TRBD2 matches at 9 bases. This chain's CDR3 is CASSGAGGVYNEQFF. CDR3 in DNA: TGTGCCAGCAGTGGAGCGGGAGGCGTCTACAATGAGCAGTTCTTC.